The rows below give T cell receptor beta chains drawn from one sample of a study of T cells in Graves' hyperthyroidism and ophthalmopathy. TCRdb re-called the multiplex PCR reads with MiXCR, one entry per CDR3 protein. Here the sample spans 340,000 or so distinct CDR3 sequences, under 25% being singletons. Sequencing was carried out using blood. The receptors shown here come from a woman between 50 and 59 years old with Graves' hyperthyroidism. The CDR3 runs from the conserved cysteine through the conserved F or W. The D gene is left open where the match is weak. Rows may omit the clone size; those that give it use once, few, many or a size class.

TRBV28	.	TRBJ1-1	few	CASSSGRTNTEAFF	TGTGCCAGCAGTTCAGGTCGCACTAACACTGAAGCTTTCTTT
TRBV12-5	TRBD1	TRBJ2-1	many	CASGLNRDRNNEQFF	TGTGCTAGTGGTTTGAACCGGGACAGAAACAATGAGCAGTTCTTC
TRBV6-1	.	TRBJ1-1	many	CASTPADRNTEAFF	TGTGCCAGCACCCCTGCGGACAGAAACACTGAAGCTTTCTTT
TRBV18	.	TRBJ2-1	.	CASSPQGMSPIEQFF	TGTGCCAGCTCACCTCAGGGGATGAGCCCAATTGAGCAGTTCTTC
TRBV10-2	.	TRBJ2-2	.	CASSESNTLNNGELFF	TGCGCCAGCAGTGAGTCGAACACGTTGAACAACGGGGAGCTGTTTTTT
TRBV5-1	.	TRBJ1-1	many	CASSLARDFADTEAFF	TGCGCCAGCAGCTTGGCCCGGGACTTCGCGGACACTGAAGCTTTCTTT
TRBV5-1	.	TRBJ2-2	few	CASSASRANTGELFF	TGCGCCAGCAGCGCATCTAGAGCGAACACCGGGGAGCTGTTTTTT
TRBV3-1	TRBD2	TRBJ2-7	many	CASSRWTSGGAYEQYF	TGTGCCAGCAGCCGATGGACTAGCGGGGGGGCCTACGAGCAGTACTTC
TRBV14	.	TRBJ2-5	.	CASSSTRETQYF	TGTGCCAGCAGCTCGACGCGCGAGACCCAGTACTTC
TRBV15	.	TRBJ2-1	few	CATSREQRAGSYNEQFF	TGTGCCACCAGCAGAGAGCAGCGGGCAGGCTCCTACAATGAGCAGTTCTTC
TRBV19	.	TRBJ1-1	few	CASSGDTLQGLNTEAFF	TGTGCCAGTAGTGGGGACACCCTACAGGGACTGAACACTGAAGCTTTCTTT
TRBV20-1	.	TRBJ2-3	many	CSAKPARGDTQYF	TGCAGTGCTAAACCCGCGCGGGGAGATACGCAGTATTTT
TRBV7-9	TRBD1	TRBJ1-1	many	CASSQTGRNTEAFF	TGTGCCAGCAGCCAGACAGGGAGGAACACTGAAGCTTTCTTT
TRBV30	TRBD1	TRBJ1-6	many	CACRDSYNSPLHF	TGTGCCTGTCGGGACAGCTATAATTCACCCCTCCACTTT
TRBV27	.	TRBJ2-4	.	CASSQGYKLAKNIQYF	TGTGCCAGCAGTCAAGGGTACAAACTAGCCAAAAACATTCAGTACTTC
TRBV28	.	TRBJ2-7	.	CASSFQLADSYNEQYF	TGTGCCAGCAGTTTTCAGCTAGCCGACTCCTACAATGAGCAGTACTTC
TRBV6-2/TRBV6-3	.	TRBJ2-1	many	CASSYWPAEQFF	TGTGCCAGCAGTTACTGGCCAGCGGAGCAGTTCTTC
TRBV10-1	.	TRBJ2-5	few	CATPDGADVYF	TGCGCCACCCCCGATGGGGCGGACGTGTACTTC
TRBV12-3/TRBV12-4	TRBD1	TRBJ1-1	many	CASRPPGQKEAFF	TGTGCCAGCAGGCCGCCGGGACAGAAGGAAGCTTTCTTT
TRBV12-3/TRBV12-4	.	TRBJ1-5	many	CASSLGHPSNQPQHF	TGTGCCAGCAGTTTGGGTCACCCGAGCAATCAGCCCCAGCATTTT
TRBV5-5	.	TRBJ1-2	.	CASSLGGAWGYTF	TGTGCCAGCAGCTTGGGGGGGGCTTGGGGCTACACCTTC
TRBV6-5	TRBD1	TRBJ2-7	.	CASSHTRTGGHFYEQYF	TGTGCCAGCAGTCACACAAGGACAGGAGGCCACTTCTACGAGCAGTACTTC
TRBV28	TRBD2	TRBJ2-5	many	CASSLPRRGGLHF	TGTGCCAGCAGTTTACCCCGACGGGGGGGCTTGCACTTC
TRBV3-1	.	TRBJ1-5	.	CASSQDGYSNQPQHF	TGTGCCAGCAGCCAAGACGGCTATAGCAATCAGCCCCAGCATTTT
TRBV27	TRBD1	TRBJ2-4	many	CASSTGQGMGNIQYF	TGTGCCAGCAGCACCGGACAGGGGATGGGGAACATTCAGTACTTC
TRBV6-2/TRBV6-3	.	TRBJ2-5	many	CASSYSTQETQYF	TGTGCCAGCAGTTACTCAACTCAAGAGACCCAGTACTTC
TRBV30	.	TRBJ1-4	.	CAWSQINEKLFF	TGTGCCTGGAGTCAAATTAATGAAAAACTGTTTTTT
TRBV20-1	.	TRBJ1-1	many	CSARRAHRGTEAFF	TGCAGTGCTAGAAGGGCCCATAGGGGCACTGAAGCTTTCTTT
TRBV12-3/TRBV12-4	.	TRBJ2-5	many	CASSPGQLETQYF	TGTGCCAGCAGTCCCGGACAGCTAGAGACCCAGTACTTC
TRBV5-8	TRBD2	TRBJ2-1	few	CASSFRGLAGVKEQFF	TGTGCCAGCAGCTTCCGTGGACTAGCGGGAGTAAAAGAGCAGTTCTTC
TRBV20-1	.	TRBJ2-1	many	CSASFYNEQFF	TGCAGTGCTAGTTTTTACAATGAGCAGTTCTTC
TRBV27	TRBD2	TRBJ2-2	many	CASSPRLAGDTGELFF	TGTGCCAGCAGTCCCCGACTAGCGGGGGACACCGGGGAGCTGTTTTTT
TRBV4-2	.	TRBJ1-3	.	CASSQKIGAGTGNTIYF	TGTGCCAGCAGCCAAAAAATCGGGGCAGGGACGGGAAACACCATATATTTT
TRBV7-2	.	TRBJ2-3	.	CASSLGRDRFSVFHTQYF	TGTGCCAGCAGCCTCGGCCGCGACAGGTTTTCGGTTTTTCATACGCAGTATTTT
TRBV6-1	.	TRBJ2-3	.	CASSVGGGTDTQYF	TGTGCCAGCAGTGTTGGCGGCGGCACAGATACGCAGTATTTT
TRBV29-1	.	TRBJ2-7	many	CSSKEGLEQYF	TGCAGTTCCAAGGAGGGCCTCGAGCAGTACTTC
TRBV5-1	.	TRBJ1-4	many	CASSLTGTNEKLFF	TGCGCCAGCAGCTTAACCGGGACAAACGAAAAACTGTTTTTT
TRBV7-9	TRBD2	TRBJ2-1	few	CASSWGGSGSEQFF	TGTGCCAGCAGCTGGGGGGGGAGCGGGAGTGAGCAGTTCTTC
TRBV2	.	TRBJ2-3	many	CASEGEHVRGTQYF	TGTGCCAGCGAGGGGGAACACGTTCGGGGTACGCAGTATTTT
TRBV20-1	.	TRBJ1-6	.	CSVRKGGVYNSPLHF	TGCAGTGTCAGGAAGGGGGGGGTCTATAATTCACCCCTCCACTTT
TRBV2	TRBD2	TRBJ2-7	.	CASSPSTLAGTYEQYF	TGTGCCAGCAGTCCTTCGACGCTAGCGGGTACCTACGAGCAGTACTTC
TRBV19	TRBD2	TRBJ2-2	.	CASTTGLANTGELFF	TGTGCCAGTACGACGGGACTAGCAAACACCGGGGAGCTGTTTTTT
TRBV12-3/TRBV12-4	TRBD2	TRBJ2-1	once	CASTGLAVFYNEQFF	TGTGCCAGCACCGGACTAGCGGTTTTCTACAATGAGCAGTTCTTC
TRBV10-3	.	TRBJ1-1	many	CAISPQGGEAFF	TGTGCCATCAGTCCCCAAGGTGGGGAAGCTTTCTTT
TRBV20-1	.	TRBJ1-3	.	CSARDLGSGNTIYF	TGCAGTGCTAGAGATCTAGGGTCTGGAAACACCATATATTTT
TRBV11-1	.	TRBJ2-1	many	CASTYGSADNEQFF	TGTGCCAGCACCTATGGGTCGGCAGACAATGAGCAGTTCTTC
TRBV28	.	TRBJ1-1	many	CASSLKGLGAFF	TGTGCCAGCAGTTTAAAGGGCCTGGGTGCTTTCTTT
TRBV12-3/TRBV12-4	.	TRBJ1-1	many	CASSPRGEGMNTEAFF	TGTGCCAGCAGCCCCCGCGGGGAGGGAATGAACACTGAAGCTTTCTTT
TRBV20-1	TRBD1	TRBJ1-2	.	CSARDPGQGKDGYTF	TGCAGTGCTAGAGACCCCGGACAGGGGAAAGATGGCTACACCTTC
TRBV6-2/TRBV6-3	.	TRBJ2-2	.	CASSYYGQNTGELFF	TGTGCCAGCAGTTACTACGGACAGAACACCGGGGAGCTGTTTTTT